This passage covers 6 T cell receptor beta chains from one sample sequenced in a study of blood T cell repertoires in COVID-19. TCRdb keeps only in-frame clones here, not all; method: immunoSEQ multiplex PCR. The table shows under 75,000 clones, with more than 75% occurring only once. Sequencing was carried out using peripheral blood. Source of these receptors: a woman in her sixties or seventies with acute or convalescent COVID-19.

This clone was recorded a few times. J is TRBJ1-1 and V is TRBV2, with D possibly being TRBD1 (5 bases). Per germline, CDR1 SNHLY and CDR2 FYNNEI. This CDR3 has 11 residues. Trimming pared 7 bases from V and 11 bases from J, leaving 14 bases between. This CDR3 reads CASTEGLWAFF. The CDR3, as DNA: TGTGCCAGCACGGAGGGGCTTTGGGCTTTCTTT. Complete variable domain (other parts from reference TRBV2 and TRBJ1-1): EPEVTQTPSHQVTQMGQEVILRCVPISNHLYFYWYRQILGQKVEFLVSFYNNEISEKSEIFDDQFSVERPDGSNFTLKIRSTKLEDSAMYFCASTEGLWAFFGQGTRLTVV.

This rearrangement joins TRBV4-3 to TRBJ2-7; D is unclear. CDR1 and CDR2 from the germline V gene are LGHNA and YSLEER. The CDR3 sequence is 14 residues long. V was pared by 6 bases and J by 0 bases, with 12 bases between. CDR3 bases: TGCGCCAGCAGTGAGGCCCTTCTCTCCTACGAGCAGTACTTC. It encodes CASSEALLSYEQYF.

This chain joins TRBV21-1 and TRBJ1-1. TRBV21-1 is flagged as a pseudogene. The CDR3 sequence is 12 residues long. CDR3: CASTPVNTEAFF. CDR3 nucleotides: TGTGCCAGCACCCCGGTGAACACTGAAGCTTTCTTT.

The chain recombines TRBV2 with TRBJ1-4; 7 bases fit TRBD1. After removal of 5 bases from V and 4 bases from J, the junction contained 7 bases not matched to a gene. The CDR3 sequence is 15 residues long. Germline V gene lookup returns CDR1 SNHLY and CDR2 FYNNEI. The CDR3 here is CASSLRTGVNEKLFF. CDR3 bases: TGTGCCAGCAGTCTCCGGACAGGCGTTAATGAAAAACTGTTTTTT.

This clone occurred once. The gene calls are TRBV5-4 and TRBJ2-3; TRBD2 is a possible D gene (6 bases). V shed 4 bases and J shed 3 bases, with 15 bases lying between them. The germline V gene encodes CDR1 SGHNT and CDR2 YYREEE (reference sequence). This CDR3 has 15 amino acids. This chain's CDR3 is CASSEEGLGTDTQYF. The CDR3 DNA is TGTGCCAGCAGCGAGGAGGGTTTGGGGACAGATACGCAGTATTTT. The full variable domain, its missing parts supplied by reference TRBV5-4 and TRBJ2-3, is ETGVTQSPTHLIKTRGQQVTLRCSSQSGHNTVSWYQQALGQGPQFIFQYYREEENGRGNFPPRFSGLQFPNYSSELNVNALELDDSALYLCASSEEGLGTDTQYFGPGTRLTVL.

The gene calls are TRBV6-2 or TRBV6-3 and TRBJ2-6; 7 nucleotides agree with TRBD2. This CDR3 has 18 residues. Germline V gene data show CDR1 as MNHEY and CDR2 as SVGEGT. V dropped 2 bases and J dropped 0; count of bases not matched to a gene: 7. CDR3 nucleotide sequence: TGTGCCAGCAGTTACAGCGGGGTGACCCCCTCTGGGGCCAACGTCCTGACTTTC. Residues: CASSYSGVTPSGANVLTF.